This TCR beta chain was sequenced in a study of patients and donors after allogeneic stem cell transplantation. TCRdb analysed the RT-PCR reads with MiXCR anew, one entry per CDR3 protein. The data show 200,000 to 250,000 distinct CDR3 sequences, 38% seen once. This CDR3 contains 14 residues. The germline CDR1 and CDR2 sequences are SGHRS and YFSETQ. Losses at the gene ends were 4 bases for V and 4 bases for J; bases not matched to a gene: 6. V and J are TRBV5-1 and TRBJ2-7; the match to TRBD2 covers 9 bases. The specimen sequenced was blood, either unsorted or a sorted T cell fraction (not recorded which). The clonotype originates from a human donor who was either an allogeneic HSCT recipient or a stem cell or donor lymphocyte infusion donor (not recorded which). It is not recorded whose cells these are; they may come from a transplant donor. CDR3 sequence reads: CASSPKTSGYEQYF. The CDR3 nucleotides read TGCGCCAGCAGCCCGAAGACTAGCGGTTACGAGCAGTACTTC. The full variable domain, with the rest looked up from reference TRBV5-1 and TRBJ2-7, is KAGVTQTPRYLIKTRGQQVTLSCSPISGHRSVSWYQQTPGQGLQFLFEYFSETQRNKGNFPGRFSGRQFSNSRSEMNVSTLELGDSALYLCASSPKTSGYEQYFGPGTRLTVT.